One and the same sample provided the 20 T cell receptor beta chains below, sequenced in a study of blood T cell repertoires in COVID-19. Data came from immunoSEQ multiplex PCR; TCRdb stores just in-frame clones and leaves some out. The sample yields about 250,000 clones, approximately 88% seen once. Sequencing input: peripheral blood. The receptors derive from a woman in her forties who had recovered from COVID-19.

This clone was seen only once. The V gene is TRBV27, the J gene TRBJ2-5, with 10 bases aligning to TRBD2. With V trimmed by 0 bases and J by 5 bases, 3 bases remained unmatched. The CDR3 is 15 residues long. Germline loops: CDR1 MNHEY, CDR2 SMNVEV (reference sequence). This CDR3 is CASSLSLAGVETQYF. DNA for the CDR3: TGTGCCAGCAGTTTATCGCTAGCGGGAGTTGAGACCCAGTACTTC.

V gene TRBV5-1 combines with J gene TRBJ2-7; tentatively, D is TRBD2 (6 bases). CDR1 is SGHRS, CDR2 YFSETQ, per germline. This CDR3 is built from 15 residues. V was trimmed by 0 bases and J by 3 bases, leaving 13 bases between them. In nucleotides, the CDR3 is TGCGCCAGCAGCTTGGAGCCCTCGGGGGTCTACGAGCAGTACTTC. This encodes CASSLEPSGVYEQYF.

The chain employs TRBV19 and TRBJ1-4; D perhaps matches TRBD1 (5 bases). Trimming took off 4 bases at V and 7 bases at J, with 13 bases between the two ends. Germline V gene sequence: CDR1 LNHDA, CDR2 SQIVND (reference sequence). This CDR3 is built from 14 residues. As DNA, the CDR3 is TGTGCCAGTAGTAGACGTGACAGACCTGAAAAACTGTTTTTT. This sequence encodes CASSRRDRPEKLFF.

The rearrangement joins TRBV6-5 to TRBJ1-2; 8 positions agree with TRBD1. V was pared by 8 bases and J by 0 bases, with 2 bases of the junction left unmatched. The CDR3 runs to 13 residues. CDR1 and CDR2 (germline): MNHEY, SVGAGI. The CDR3 DNA reads as TGTGCCAGCCGGACAGGGCCTAACTATGGCTACACCTTC. Protein: CASRTGPNYGYTF.

The J gene is TRBJ2-1, the V gene TRBV19; 8 bases line up with TRBD2. V was pared by 6 bases and J by 6 bases, with 10 bases of the junction left unmatched. Germline loops: CDR1 LNHDA, CDR2 SQIVND (reference sequence). This CDR3 spans 15 amino acids. The CDR3 sequence: CASRKGLALGNEQFF. The CDR3 DNA reads as TGTGCCAGTAGGAAAGGACTAGCTCTTGGCAATGAGCAGTTCTTC.

The J gene is TRBJ1-2, the V gene TRBV30, with D perhaps TRBD1 (5 bases). Trimming removed 6 bases at V and 4 bases at J, with 15 bases between. The length of the CDR3 is 13 residues. Germline-derived CDR1 and CDR2 are GTSNPN and SVGIG (reference sequence). The CDR3 bases are TGTGCCTGTTCGGCGGGACTTAGCTATGGCTACACCTTC. Its translation: CACSAGLSYGYTF.

The table lists this clone with a count of one. The rearrangement uses TRBV6-1 and TRBJ1-4; 8 bases match TRBD1. In germline, CDR1 is MNHNS, CDR2 SASEGT. The CDR3 totals 15 residues. V shed 0 bases and J 3 bases; nucleotides not matched to a gene: 0. Here the CDR3 reads CASSEATGANEKLFF. The CDR3 nucleotides are TGTGCCAGCAGTGAAGCGACAGGGGCTAATGAAAAACTGTTTTTT.

This clone was counted once. The gene calls are TRBV15 and TRBJ1-1, with a possible D match to TRBD1 (5 bases). The CDR3 consists of 14 residues. CDR1 and CDR2 from the germline V gene are LNHNV and YYDKDF (reference sequence). The V gene lost 5 bases and the J gene lost 2 bases, with 12 bases spanning the gap. CDR3 coding DNA: TGTGCCACCAGCCCCGGGGACTCCAACACTGAAGCTTTCTTT. Translating gives CATSPGDSNTEAFF.

The chain has TRBV28 and TRBJ2-7, with TRBD2 matching 8 bases. The germline gives CDR1 MDHEN, CDR2 SYDVKM. The CDR3 is 15 residues long. Losses at the gene ends were 5 bases for V and 7 bases for J; bases not matched to a gene: 13. For the CDR3, the DNA is TGTGCCAGCAGTGTATATAGCGGGGCCTCTTTAGAGCAGTACTTC. Amino acids: CASSVYSGASLEQYF.

The chain couples TRBV4-1 to TRBJ2-5; 9 bases match TRBD2. The CDR3 length is 16 residues. Germline V lookup: CDR1 MGHRA, CDR2 YSYEKL. Germline trimming cut 3 bases from V and 9 bases from J; bases unmatched to any gene: 14. CDR3 loop: CASSHPPRLAVVAQYF. DNA for the CDR3: TGCGCCAGCAGCCATCCCCCCCGACTAGCGGTAGTAGCCCAGTACTTC.

Only one count was recorded for this clone. The sample holds other DNA sequences that translate to the same CDR3. V usage is TRBV2 and J usage is TRBJ1-5; 10 nucleotides agree with TRBD1. V gave up 6 bases and J gave up 4 bases; unmatched junction bases: 3. The CDR3 is 14 amino acids. CDR1 is SNHLY and CDR2 is FYNNEI in the germline V gene. CDR3 sequence: CASSGTGANQPQHF. CDR3 nucleotides: TGTGCCAGCAGCGGGACAGGGGCAAATCAGCCCCAGCATTTT.

The V call is TRBV13, the J call TRBJ2-3; the D is unclear. The germline V gene has CDR1 PRHDT and CDR2 FYEKMQ (reference sequence). Trimming left V 4 bases short and J 4 bases short, with 15 bases between. CDR3 size: 15 residues. CDR3 coding DNA: TGTGCCAGCAGCTCCACCAAGGAGTTCGCAGATACGCAGTATTTT. Protein sequence: CASSSTKEFADTQYF. The variable domain in full, completed from reference TRBV13 and TRBJ2-3, reads AAGVIQSPRHLIKEKRETATLKCYPIPRHDTVYWYQQGPGQDPQFLISFYEKMQSDKGSIPDRFSAQQFSDYHSELNMSSLELGDSALYFCASSSTKEFADTQYFGPGTRLTVL.

The gene calls are TRBV24-1 and TRBJ2-5, with 7 bases identical to TRBD1. CDR1 is KGHDR and CDR2 is SFDVKD in the germline V gene. This CDR3 has 14 amino acids. Trimming removed 4 bases from V and 5 bases from J; junction bases left unmatched: 6. The CDR3 DNA reads TGTGCCACCAGTGAGTCGACAGGGCGGGAGACCCAGTACTTC. Amino acid sequence: CATSESTGRETQYF.

The chain has TRBV7-2 and TRBJ2-7, with D uncertain. Per the germline V gene, CDR1 is SGHTA and CDR2 is FQGNSA. The CDR3 runs to 13 residues. Trimming stripped 1 base from V and 7 bases from J, with 11 bases between. CDR3 region: CASSLVHLLEQYF. The CDR3 bases are TGTGCCAGCAGCTTAGTCCACCTCCTAGAGCAGTACTTC.

V gene TRBV27 combines with J gene TRBJ2-1; 10 bases agree with TRBD2. The J segment lost 3 bases and the V segment lost 4 bases, leaving 3 bases of the junction unmatched. This CDR3 is 15 amino acids long. Germline values: CDR1 MNHEY, CDR2 SMNVEV (reference sequence). The CDR3 spells CASSSGLANYNEQFF. For the CDR3, the DNA is TGTGCCAGCAGTTCGGGACTAGCGAACTACAATGAGCAGTTCTTC.

The chain combines TRBV19 with TRBJ1-6, with D tentatively TRBD1 (5 bases). Trimming removed 0 bases at V and 4 bases at J, with 13 bases between. The CDR3 covers 17 residues. The germline CDR1 and CDR2 sequences are LNHDA and SQIVND (reference sequence). The CDR3 coding sequence is TGTGCCAGTAGTATAGATCCTGCCCGGGGGTATAATTCACCCCTCCACTTT. Translated: CASSIDPARGYNSPLHF.

The chain carries TRBV5-5 and TRBJ2-2; tentative D call: TRBD1 (7 bases). V was trimmed by 2 bases and J by 4 bases, leaving 15 bases between them. The CDR3 has 16 residues. CDR1 and CDR2 from the germline V gene are SGHKS and YYEKEE (reference sequence). As DNA, the CDR3 is TGTGCCAGCAGCTTTTATCCAGGGGGGAGCACCGGGGAGCTGTTTTTT. Protein: CASSFYPGGSTGELFF.

In this sample, this clone turned up a few times. The chain uses TRBV2 and TRBJ2-7, with 11 bases lining up with TRBD2. This CDR3 has 13 residues. With 7 bases clipped from V and 2 bases from J, the junction kept 1 base outside the gene matches. Germline loops: CDR1 SNHLY, CDR2 FYNNEI. The CDR3 is CASKGLAAYEQYF. CDR3 nucleotides: TGTGCCAGCAAGGGACTAGCGGCCTACGAGCAGTACTTC. Filled out from reference TRBV2 and TRBJ2-7, the complete variable domain reads EPEVTQTPSHQVTQMGQEVILRCVPISNHLYFYWYRQILGQKVEFLVSFYNNEISEKSEIFDDQFSVERPDGSNFTLKIRSTKLEDSAMYFCASKGLAAYEQYFGPGTRLTVT.

The rearrangement joins TRBV5-5 to TRBJ1-1; D is possibly TRBD1 (5 bases). V gave up 3 bases and J gave up 4 bases, with 16 bases separating them. The CDR3 extends over 15 amino acids. Looked up from germline, CDR1 is SGHKS and CDR2 is YYEKEE (reference sequence). CDR3 in DNA: TGTGCCAGCAGCTCCGGCGGCGCCGGGGGCACTGAAGCTTTCTTT. Its protein is CASSSGGAGGTEAFF.

J is TRBJ2-7 and V is TRBV6-1; D call uncertain. The CDR3 has 16 amino acids. Trimming took off 2 bases at V and 3 bases at J, with 17 bases between the two ends. CDR1 is MNHNS, CDR2 SASEGT, per germline. The CDR3 is CASSERINSVFYEQYF. The CDR3 DNA reads TGTGCCAGCAGTGAACGTATTAACAGTGTTTTCTACGAGCAGTACTTC.